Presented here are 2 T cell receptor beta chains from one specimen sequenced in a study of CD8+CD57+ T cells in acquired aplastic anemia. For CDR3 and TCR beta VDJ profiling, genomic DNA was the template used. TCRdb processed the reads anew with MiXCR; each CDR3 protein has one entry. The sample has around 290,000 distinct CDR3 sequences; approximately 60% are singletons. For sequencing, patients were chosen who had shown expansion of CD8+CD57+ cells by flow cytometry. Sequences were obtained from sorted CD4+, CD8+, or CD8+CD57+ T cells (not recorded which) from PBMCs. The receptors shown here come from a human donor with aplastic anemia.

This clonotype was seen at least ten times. The CDR3 spells CASSLEGREQFF. The CDR3 nucleotides are TGTGCCAGCAGCTTAGAAGGTCGGGAGCAGTTCTTC. The chain uses TRBV7-3 and TRBJ2-1; the D is unclear. The germline V and J ends were trimmed by 2 bases and 10 bases, with 9 bases remaining between them. Germline V gene lookup returns CDR1 SGHTA and CDR2 FQGTGA. The CDR3 runs 12 residues.

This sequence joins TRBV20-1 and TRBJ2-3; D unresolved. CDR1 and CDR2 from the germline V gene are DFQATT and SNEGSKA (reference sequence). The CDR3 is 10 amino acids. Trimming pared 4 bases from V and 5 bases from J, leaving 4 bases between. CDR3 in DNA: TGCAGTGCTAAAGTAGATACGCAGTATTTT. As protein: CSAKVDTQYF.